The 30 T cell receptor beta chains in this list originate from one sample, sequenced in a study of tumor and adjacent non-tumor tissue in lung cancer. The library came from three nested PCR rounds adapted from ARM-PCR protocols. TCRdb ran MiXCR on the multiplex PCR reads and lists one entry per CDR3 protein. The table has about 200,000 distinct CDR3 sequences, roughly 70% seen once. No cell sorting was done before RNA was extracted from the tissue. Sequenced: lung tumor tissue. The receptors were sampled from a man in his 60s with non-small cell lung cancer.

The CDR3 loop is CSAKLASGSARELFF. CDR3 DNA: TGCAGTGCTAAATTGGCTAGCGGGAGTGCCAGGGAGCTGTTTTTT. The chain joins TRBV20-1 to TRBJ2-2; the match to TRBD2 covers 10 bases. Germline values: CDR1 DFQATT, CDR2 SNEGSKA (reference sequence). The CDR3 is made up of 15 amino acids. The junction had 11 bases not matched to a gene; V was cut back by 4 bases and J by 9 bases.

Remarks on this clonotype: With a much larger clone just one base away, this may be a read error. V and J are TRBV29-1 and TRBJ2-7; 7 bases match TRBD1. CDR1 and CDR2 (germline): SQVTM, ANQGSEA. Losses at the gene ends were 8 bases for V and 8 bases for J; bases not matched to a gene: 12. The CDR3 runs to 12 residues. DNA of the CDR3: TGCAGCTTTAACAGGGGACCTAACAAGCAGTACTTC. Protein sequence: CSFNRGPNKQYF.

V usage is TRBV5-1 and J usage is TRBJ2-2; 7 nucleotides match TRBD2. Germline V gene lookup returns CDR1 SGHRS and CDR2 YFSETQ. Trimming took 0 bases from V and 7 from J; bases not matched to a gene: 9. The CDR3 is 16 residues long. The CDR3 spells CASSLDPGGGIGELFF. The CDR3 nucleotides are TGCGCCAGCAGCTTGGACCCGGGGGGAGGCATCGGGGAGCTGTTTTTT.

On this clonotype itself: A much more abundant neighbour one base away suggests this may be a read error. V gene TRBV4-2 combines with J gene TRBJ2-7; D tentatively fits TRBD1 or TRBD2 (5 bases each). V lost 3 bases and J 0 bases, leaving 12 bases between the germline ends. CDR1 and CDR2 from the germline V gene are LGHNA and YNFKEQ. This CDR3 spans 15 amino acids. The CDR3 loop reads CASSHEGTSSYEQYF. CDR3 bases: TGTGCCAGCAGCCATGAAGGGACCAGCTCCTACGAGCAGTACTTC.

The rearrangement uses TRBV10-3 and TRBJ2-7; 15 bases match TRBD2. Trimming took 10 bases from V and 2 from J; bases not matched to a gene: 9. CDR1 ENHRY and CDR2 SYGVKD come from the germline V gene. The CDR3 contains 16 residues. The CDR3 loop reads CASRPGLAGGAYEQYF. The CDR3 nucleotides read TGTGCCAGTCGCCCGGGACTAGCGGGAGGAGCCTACGAGCAGTACTTC.

The chain is built from TRBV20-1 and TRBJ1-6, with 10 bases fitting TRBD1. The germline V gene has CDR1 DFQATT and CDR2 SNEGSKA (reference sequence). This CDR3 is built from 18 residues. Trimming at V came to 0 bases and at J to 1 base, leaving 6 bases not matched to a gene. This chain's CDR3 is CSARDAGTGVSYNSPLHF. In nucleotides, the CDR3 is TGCAGTGCTAGAGATGCGGGGACAGGGGTGTCCTATAATTCACCCCTCCACTTT.

The chain couples TRBV20-1 to TRBJ2-7; 9 bases agree with TRBD1. Germline trimming cut 0 bases from V and 7 bases from J; bases unmatched to any gene: 13. CDR3 size: 16 residues. Germline V lookup: CDR1 DFQATT, CDR2 SNEGSKA (reference sequence). The CDR3 sequence is CSARDLGTGSYYEQYF. CDR3 DNA: TGCAGTGCTAGAGATCTCGGGACAGGGAGCTACTATGAGCAGTACTTC.

Regarding this clonotype: Germline is not matched at one junction end, which may reflect a read error. The CDR3 region is CGSSFFTGSEQFF. The CDR3 DNA is TGTGGCAGCAGTTTTTTTACAGGGAGTGAGCAGTTCTTC. The V gene is TRBV12-3 or TRBV12-4, the J gene TRBJ2-1, with D perhaps matching TRBD1 (6 bases). The CDR3 length is 13 residues.

The chain uses TRBV30 and TRBJ1-2; 8 bases fit TRBD1. Trimming took 3 bases from V and 8 from J; bases not matched to a gene: 8. CDR1 is GTSNPN and CDR2 is SVGIG in the germline V gene (reference sequence). The CDR3 runs to 13 residues. The chain's CDR3 is CAWRTTGVHGYTF. For the CDR3, the DNA is TGTGCCTGGAGGACGACAGGGGTCCACGGCTACACCTTC.

Details on this clonotype: A much larger clone lies a single base off, so this may be a read error. The chain recombines TRBV12-3 or TRBV12-4 with TRBJ2-1; 8 bases agree with TRBD2. There are 11 residues in the CDR3. CDR3 sequence: CTSRTGTSLFF. Here the CDR3 DNA reads TGTACCAGCAGAACCGGGACTAGTCTCTTCTTC.

As to this clonotype: The junction departs from germline at one end; a sequencing error may be responsible. The J gene is TRBJ1-5, the V gene TRBV11-2, with D possibly being TRBD1 (5 bases). CDR3 length: 15 amino acids. CDR1 is SGHAT and CDR2 is FQNNGV in the germline V gene. In nucleotides, the CDR3 is TGTACCAGCAGCTTAGGGGTAACAGCTCATCAGCCCCAGCATTTT. Translation gives CTSSLGVTAHQPQHF. Drawing the rest from reference TRBV11-2 and TRBJ1-5, the complete variable domain is EAGVAQSPRYKIIEKRQSVAFWCNPISGHATLYWYQQILGQGPKLLIQFQNNGVVDDSQLPKDRFSAERLKGVDSTLKIQPAKLEDSAVYLCTSSLGVTAHQPQHFGDGTRLSIL.

Points on this clonotype: A much larger clone differs by one base, so this may be a read error. CDR3 coding DNA: TGTGCCAGCAGTGCCGGGGTGGGGTCGGTGGTCGAGCAGTTCTTC. Its translation: CASSAGVGSVVEQFF. This chain connects TRBV6-5 to TRBJ2-1, with D perhaps matching TRBD2 (5 bases). The CDR3 contains 15 residues. Germline values: CDR1 MNHEY, CDR2 SVGAGI. The V gene lost 5 bases and the J gene lost 10 bases, with 21 bases spanning the gap.

To note about this clonotype: A much bigger clone sits one base away, suggesting this may be a read error. The chain employs TRBV20-1 and TRBJ2-3; D is uncertain. The CDR3 is made up of 10 amino acids. The germline V gene has CDR1 DFQATT and CDR2 SNEGSKA (reference sequence). The CDR3 region is CGARADTQYF. In DNA, the CDR3 is TGCGGTGCTAGGGCAGATACGCAGTATTTT.

A word on this clonotype: The junction departs from the called germline gene at one end, perhaps through a read error. This rearrangement joins TRBV4-3 to TRBJ1-5; D might be TRBD1 (5 bases). The CDR3 has 15 amino acids. Germline V gene data show CDR1 as LGHNA and CDR2 as YSLEER. CDR3 loop: CASSQGAGHNQLQHF. The CDR3 coding sequence is TGCGCCAGCAGCCAAGGGGCAGGACACAATCAGCTCCAGCATTTT.

This clonotype was counted only a few times. This may be a read error: a much more frequent sequence differs by one nucleotide. The chain carries TRBV6-6 and TRBJ1-4, with 9 bases that match TRBD1. Per germline, CDR1 MNHNY and CDR2 SVGAGI (reference sequence). The CDR3 length is 14 residues. CDR3 region: CVSSSGTGSGKLFF. CDR3 in DNA: TGTGTCAGCAGCTCCGGGACAGGGAGCGGAAAACTGTTTTTT.

Details on this clonotype: A much larger clone lies a single base off, so this may be a read error. V is TRBV12-3 or TRBV12-4 and J is TRBJ2-1; 7 bases line up with TRBD1. The CDR3 consists of 16 residues. V was pared by 4 bases and J by 8 bases, with 14 bases of the junction left unmatched. The CDR3 DNA is TGTGCCAGCAGTTCCTATGACAGGGCCGGTCACGATGAGCAGTTCTTC. Translation: CASSSYDRAGHDEQFF.

The chain is built from TRBV6-1 and TRBJ2-7; possible D gene TRBD1, 5 bases. The CDR3 runs 15 residues. The V end was cut by 11 bases, the J end by 1 base, with 21 bases between. Germline V gene lookup returns CDR1 MNHNS and CDR2 SASEGT. CDR3 sequence (DNA): TGTGCCGCCAGTCCCCAGGGTCAGGGTTCCTACGAGCAGTACTTC. Translating it yields CAASPQGQGSYEQYF.

The genes are TRBV6-4 and TRBJ2-2; 8 bases agree with TRBD1. Germline CDR1 reads MRHNA; CDR2 reads SNTAGT. The CDR3 covers 15 residues. The V gene end was trimmed by 2 bases and the J gene end by 4 bases; junction bases not matched to a gene: 3. CDR3 DNA: TGTGCCAGCAGTGACAGGACAGGGAGCACCGGGGAGCTGTTTTTT. Its translation is CASSDRTGSTGELFF.

The V gene is TRBV14, the J gene TRBJ1-1; a weak D match, TRBD1 (5 bases). The V end was cut by 0 bases, the J end by 1 base, with 12 bases between. This CDR3 contains 16 residues. The V gene's germline CDR1 is SGHDN and CDR2 FVKESK. CDR3 amino acids: CASSQDLWGGNTEAFF. The CDR3 DNA is TGTGCCAGCAGCCAAGATCTATGGGGCGGGAACACTGAAGCTTTCTTT. Full variable domain (rest looked up from reference TRBV14 and TRBJ1-1): EAGVTQFPSHSVIEKGQTVTLRCDPISGHDNLYWYRRVMGKEIKFLLHFVKESKQDESGMPNNRFLAERTGGTYSTLKVQPAELEDSGVYFCASSQDLWGGNTEAFFGQGTRLTVV.

With regard to this clonotype: This may be a read error, as it is one base from a much larger clone. The DNA for the CDR3 is TGCGCCAGCAGCCCGGATTTAGCACATAATGAAAACCTGTTTTTT. It specifies CASSPDLAHNENLFF. V usage is TRBV4-3 and J usage is TRBJ1-4; D ambiguous. Germline V gene sequence: CDR1 LGHNA, CDR2 YSLEER. This CDR3 contains 15 residues.

A word on this clonotype: One end of the junction does not line up with germline, which may come from a read error. The CDR3 region is CSARVASWSYDQYF. The CDR3 DNA follows: TGCAGTGCTAGGGTGGCTAGCTGGTCCTACGACCAGTACTTC. The V call is TRBV20-1, the J call TRBJ2-7, with D perhaps TRBD2 (5 bases). CDR1 and CDR2 from the germline V gene are DFQATT and SNEGSKA (reference sequence). This CDR3 has 14 amino acids.

As to this clonotype: This may arise from a read error, as a much more abundant clone is one base away. The chain uses TRBV4-2 and TRBJ1-5; perhaps TRBD1 as D (5 bases). Looked up from germline, CDR1 is LGHNA and CDR2 is YNFKEQ. This CDR3 has 15 amino acids. As DNA, the CDR3 is TGTGTCAGCAGCCAAGAAGGAGGGACGGGTCAGCCCCAGCATTTT. This translates into CVSSQEGGTGQPQHF.

About this clonotype: Since a much larger clone is just one base distant, this may be a read error. This rearrangement joins TRBV20-1 to TRBJ2-5, with 9 bases fitting TRBD1. CDR1 and CDR2 (germline): DFQATT, SNEGSKA (reference sequence). The CDR3 has 12 residues. CDR3 bases: TGCAGTGGACAGGGGGGCCAAGAGATCCAGTACTTC. It encodes CSGQGGQEIQYF.

The chain recombines TRBV6-6 with TRBJ2-7; D is undetermined. The CDR3 loop spans 13 amino acids. Trimming removed 4 bases at V and 13 bases at J, with 20 bases between. CDR1 MNHNY and CDR2 SVGAGI come from the germline V gene (reference sequence). The CDR3 sequence: CASSSQASYVHYF. The CDR3 region has the DNA TGTGCCAGCAGTTCCCAGGCCTCCTACGTGCATTACTTC.

About this clonotype itself: This may be a read error, as it is one base from a much larger clone. CDR3 nucleotides: TGTGCCAGTTGTAGCCCCCCGGGGATGAACACTGAAGCTTTCTTT. Protein product: CASCSPPGMNTEAFF. This rearrangement joins TRBV19 to TRBJ1-1; D unresolved. The CDR3 totals 15 residues. V lost 8 bases and J lost 0, with 16 bases in between. CDR1 is LNHDA and CDR2 is SQIVND in the germline V gene (reference sequence).

Points on this clonotype: One end of the junction is discordant with germline, which a read error may explain. The chain uses TRBV6-1 and TRBJ2-3; D perhaps matches TRBD2 (6 bases). The CDR3 length is 14 residues. CDR1 MNHNS and CDR2 SASEGT come from the germline V gene. The CDR3 DNA is TGTGCCAGCAGAGAGGGAGGAGGTACAGATACGCCGTATTTT. It yields the protein CASREGGGTDTPYF.

This rearrangement joins TRBV4-3 to TRBJ2-3, with a tentative D call TRBD2 (6 bases). Deletions cut 5 bases from V and 2 bases from J, with 20 bases between. CDR1 is LGHNA and CDR2 is YSLEER in the germline V gene. The CDR3 is 17 residues long. CDR3 region: CASSSQDGGGSTDTQYF. DNA of the CDR3: TGCGCCAGCAGCTCCCAAGATGGGGGAGGCTCCACAGATACGCAGTATTTT.

The chain uses TRBV11-2 and TRBJ2-5, with 7 bases identical to TRBD1. J gave up 10 bases and V 4 bases, and 9 bases lay outside the gene matches. The CDR3 totals 13 residues. Germline V gene sequence: CDR1 SGHAT, CDR2 FQNNGV. The CDR3 nucleotides read TGTGCCAGCAGCTCTACAGGGGATGAAATCCAGTACTTC. It encodes CASSSTGDEIQYF.

A remark on this clonotype: At one end, the junction sequence differs from germline, possibly due to a read error. V usage is TRBV12-3 or TRBV12-4 and J usage is TRBJ2-1; 8 bases are a match to TRBD2. This CDR3 spans 15 amino acids. In DNA form, the CDR3 reads TGTGCCAGCGGTTCGAACGGGAGGGGCGGCAATGAACAGTTCTTC. As protein: CASGSNGRGGNEQFF.

Remarks on this clonotype: At one of its ends the junction is not consistent with the germline gene, which may arise from a read error. V and J are TRBV20-1 and TRBJ1-4, with D perhaps matching TRBD1 (5 bases). CDR1 DFQATT and CDR2 SNEGSKA come from the germline V gene (reference sequence). This CDR3 region has 13 residues. DNA of the CDR3: TGCAGTGCCGGGGGACCGAAGAATGAAAAACTGCTTTTT. Protein: CSAGGPKNEKLLF.